Each of the 22 T cell receptor beta chains below was sequenced from the same sample in a study of spatial heterogeneity in lung cancer. The time point was: sample taken at primary tumor resection. Each CDR3 protein gets one entry after TCRdb re-called the 5' RACE reads with MiXCR. Here the sample spans some 38,000 distinct CDR3 sequences, roughly 7.4% being singletons. The sequenced sample was PBMCs, obtained at surgery. The source is a male donor with early-stage non-small cell lung cancer.

This sequence joins TRBV7-2 and TRBJ2-3; no definite D call. This CDR3 is 14 amino acids long. Deletions cut 5 bases from V and 6 bases from J, with 15 bases between. Germline CDR1 is SGHTA and CDR2 is FQGNSA. The DNA of the CDR3 is TGTGCCAGCAGCCCTCGTAATGGTGCCGATACGCAGTATTTT. Translation gives CASSPRNGADTQYF. The entire variable domain, with the rest obtained from reference TRBV7-2 and TRBJ2-3, is as follows: GAGVSQSPSNKVTEKGKDVELRCDPISGHTALYWYRQSLGQGLEFLIYFQGNSAPDKSGLPSDRFSAERTGGSVSTLTIQRTQQEDSAVYLCASSPRNGADTQYFGPGTRLTVL.

This clonotype has a count of ten or more. The chain is built from TRBV7-2 and TRBJ1-2; D ambiguous. The CDR3 spans 13 residues. CDR1 SGHTA and CDR2 FQGNSA come from the germline V gene. Trimming cost V 1 base and J 2 bases, with 5 bases left between them. The CDR3, as DNA: TGTGCCAGCAGCTTAGGCGAGAACTATGGCTACACCTTC. It encodes CASSLGENYGYTF.

This CDR3 reads CASSIVGRQDTQYF. The CDR3 DNA reads TGTGCCAGTAGTATAGTTGGCAGGCAGGATACGCAGTATTTT. The chain recombines TRBV19 with TRBJ2-3; no definite D call. The V gene lost 1 base and the J gene lost 6 bases, with 11 bases spanning the gap. The length of the CDR3 is 14 residues. CDR1 LNHDA and CDR2 SQIVND come from the germline V gene (reference sequence).

The chain is built from TRBV6-6 and TRBJ1-1; the match to TRBD1 covers 9 bases. The CDR3 has 16 residues. Germline V gives CDR1 MNHNY, CDR2 SVGAGI (reference sequence). Losses at the gene ends were 5 bases for V and 4 bases for J; bases not matched to a gene: 11. The CDR3 DNA is TGTGCCAGCAGTCAGGATCCGGGACAGGGAGTCACTGAAGCTTTCTTT. Residues: CASSQDPGQGVTEAFF.

There are many counts of this clonotype. This chain uses TRBV20-1 with TRBJ1-5; 7 bases align to TRBD1. This CDR3 has 15 amino acids. Per the germline V gene, CDR1 is DFQATT and CDR2 is SNEGSKA (reference sequence). Losses at the gene ends were 0 bases for V and 2 bases for J; bases not matched to a gene: 4. CDR3 amino acids: CSARDDRAGNQPQHF. CDR3 in DNA: TGCAGTGCTAGAGACGACAGGGCGGGCAATCAGCCCCAGCATTTT.

This clonotype has at least ten counts. This chain links TRBV10-3 with TRBJ2-7; 8 positions match TRBD1. Germline V gene sequence: CDR1 ENHRY, CDR2 SYGVKD. The CDR3 sequence is 14 residues long. The trim removed 7 bases at V and 3 bases at J, leaving 8 bases unmatched. CDR3 residues: CAITTGGSLYEQYV. The CDR3 DNA reads TGTGCCATCACTACAGGGGGTTCTCTCTACGAGCAGTACGTC.

This clonotype was detected ten times or more. The J gene is TRBJ2-3, the V gene TRBV5-6, with TRBD2 matching over 8 bases. CDR1 SGHDT and CDR2 YYEEEE come from the germline V gene. The CDR3 sequence is 16 residues long. V dropped 2 bases and J dropped 10; count of bases not matched to a gene: 15. The CDR3 spells CASSFGRSGGTLAQYF. The CDR3 region has the DNA TGTGCCAGCAGCTTTGGGCGGAGCGGGGGAACGTTGGCGCAGTATTTT.

Ten or more counts support this clonotype. The chain uses TRBV20-1 and TRBJ1-2; perhaps TRBD1 as D (5 bases). Trimming pared 0 bases from V and 5 bases from J, leaving 13 bases between. The CDR3 consists of 14 residues. CDR1 and CDR2 (germline): DFQATT, SNEGSKA (reference sequence). CDR3 loop: CSARDQGALYGYTF. As DNA, the CDR3 is TGCAGTGCTAGAGACCAGGGCGCGCTATATGGCTACACCTTC.

The sample holds many counts of this clonotype. This chain connects TRBV5-6 to TRBJ2-3, with a tentative D call TRBD2 (6 bases). Germline-derived CDR1 and CDR2 are SGHDT and YYEEEE. V gave up 2 bases and J gave up 0 bases, with 10 bases separating them. The CDR3 consists of 15 residues. DNA for the CDR3: TGTGCCAGCAGCTTTCGTAGCGGTAGCACAGATACGCAGTATTTT. It codes for CASSFRSGSTDTQYF.

This clonotype was counted ten times or more. The chain recombines TRBV12-3 or TRBV12-4 with TRBJ2-2; TRBD1 aligns across 7 bases. V was clipped by 5 bases and J by 12 bases; unmatched bases: 9. This CDR3 region has 13 residues. CDR3 DNA: TGTGCCAGCAGTCCCGGGACAGCAACTCAGCTGTTTTTT. Translating gives CASSPGTATQLFF.

This clonotype was recorded many times. CDR3 nucleotide sequence: TGTGCCAGCTCACCAGCCAGCGGGGGGAACACCGGGGAGCTGTTTTTT. Protein sequence: CASSPASGGNTGELFF. The genes are TRBV18 and TRBJ2-2; 8 bases match TRBD2. The CDR3 totals 16 residues. J lost 1 base, V lost 2 bases, and 3 bases had no gene match. Germline V lookup: CDR1 KGHSH, CDR2 LQKENI.

The sample holds many counts of this clonotype. The rearrangement joins TRBV30 to TRBJ1-1; D remains unclear. Germline-derived CDR1 and CDR2 are GTSNPN and SVGIG (reference sequence). The CDR3 consists of 12 residues. V was trimmed by 4 bases and J by 3 bases, leaving 9 bases between them. Here the CDR3 DNA reads TGTGCCTGGAAACAGCCGTACACTGAAGCTTTCTTT. It translates to CAWKQPYTEAFF.

This clonotype was recorded at least ten times. The chain recombines TRBV28 with TRBJ1-5; 7 nucleotides line up with TRBD1. The CDR3 has 14 residues. Germline-derived CDR1 and CDR2 are MDHEN and SYDVKM. V gave up 4 bases and J gave up 6 bases; unmatched junction bases: 6. The chain's CDR3 is CASSSGQVFQPQHF. The CDR3 nucleotides read TGTGCCAGCAGTTCCGGACAGGTCTTTCAGCCCCAGCATTTT.

This clonotype was found many times. V and J are TRBV20-1 and TRBJ2-5, with D possibly matching TRBD1 (6 bases). CDR1 and CDR2 from the germline V gene are DFQATT and SNEGSKA (reference sequence). V dropped 2 bases and J dropped 4 bases, with 11 bases sitting between them. This CDR3 comprises 13 residues. This CDR3 reads CSARSGDPETQYF. For the CDR3, the DNA is TGCAGTGCTAGATCAGGGGACCCAGAGACCCAGTACTTC.

This clonotype was counted many times. The genes are TRBV5-4 and TRBJ2-3; TRBD2 aligns across 7 bases. The J segment lost 2 bases and the V segment lost 0 bases, leaving 3 bases of the junction unmatched. In germline, CDR1 is SGHNT, CDR2 YYREEE (reference sequence). The CDR3 totals 15 residues. This CDR3 reads CASSLALAVTDTQYF. CDR3 nucleotide sequence: TGTGCCAGCAGCTTGGCCCTAGCGGTCACAGATACGCAGTATTTT.

This clonotype has ten or more counts. This chain links TRBV6-1 with TRBJ2-7; no clear D. V was pared by 10 bases and J by 2 bases, with 18 bases between. CDR3 length: 14 residues. Germline V gene sequence: CDR1 MNHNS, CDR2 SASEGT. The CDR3 loop reads CATQSGTSTYEQYV. CDR3 sequence (DNA): TGTGCCACCCAGTCGGGCACATCCACCTACGAGCAGTACGTC.

The sample holds many counts of this clonotype. The chain couples TRBV5-5 to TRBJ2-3; D may be TRBD1 or TRBD2 (5 bases each). Per germline, CDR1 SGHKS and CDR2 YYEKEE (reference sequence). Trimming cost V 0 bases and J 7 bases, with 18 bases left between them. This CDR3 comprises 16 residues. The chain's CDR3 is CASSLGGTDWANTQYF. The CDR3 DNA sequence: TGTGCCAGCAGCTTGGGAGGGACGGACTGGGCCAATACGCAGTATTTT.

This clonotype was counted ten times or more. This chain links TRBV20-1 with TRBJ2-1, with TRBD2 matching 7 bases. The V gene's germline CDR1 is DFQATT and CDR2 SNEGSKA (reference sequence). CDR3 length: 14 amino acids. Trimming removed 8 bases from V and 3 bases from J; junction bases left unmatched: 10. CDR3: CSSTAGRGYNEQFF. In DNA form, the CDR3 reads TGCAGTTCGACAGCGGGACGGGGCTACAATGAGCAGTTCTTC.

By share, this clonotype counts as medium-sized. V is TRBV6-2 or TRBV6-3 and J is TRBJ2-1; 13 bases align to TRBD2. The CDR3 sequence is 23 residues long. CDR1 and CDR2 (germline): MNHEY, SVGEGT. The junction had 27 bases not matched to a gene; V was cut back by 6 bases and J by 4 bases. The CDR3 reads CASSRLWEAWTSGRISGYNEQFF. CDR3 nucleotides: TGTGCCAGCAGCCGCTTGTGGGAAGCTTGGACTAGCGGGAGAATCAGTGGATACAATGAGCAGTTCTTC.

This clonotype was counted ten times or more. The chain recombines TRBV7-2 with TRBJ2-7; D is undetermined. The germline V gene encodes CDR1 SGHTA and CDR2 FQGNSA. The V end was cut by 0 bases, the J end by 2 bases, with 2 bases between. This CDR3 has 12 amino acids. The CDR3 coding sequence is TGTGCCAGCAGCTTAGCGACCTACGAGCAGTACTTC. Its protein is CASSLATYEQYF.

V is TRBV14 and J is TRBJ2-7; possibly TRBD1 for D (5 bases). The V gene's germline CDR1 is SGHDN and CDR2 FVKESK. CDR3 length: 16 residues. V was cut by 3 bases and J by 4 bases, with 19 bases left in between. This CDR3 reads CASSHGAPVEGYEQYF. The CDR3 DNA follows: TGTGCCAGCAGCCATGGGGCCCCCGTGGAAGGGTACGAGCAGTACTTC. The full variable domain, its missing parts supplied by reference TRBV14 and TRBJ2-7, is EAGVTQFPSHSVIEKGQTVTLRCDPISGHDNLYWYRRVMGKEIKFLLHFVKESKQDESGMPNNRFLAERTGGTYSTLKVQPAELEDSGVYFCASSHGAPVEGYEQYFGPGTRLTVT.

This clonotype was seen ten or more times. The rearrangement joins TRBV24-1 to TRBJ2-3, with 7 bases aligning to TRBD2. Trimming took 9 bases from V and 7 from J; bases not matched to a gene: 15. Germline lookup yields CDR1 KGHDR and CDR2 SFDVKD. The CDR3 consists of 15 residues. The CDR3 reads CATGLGGSPVNTQYF. CDR3 coding DNA: TGTGCCACCGGCCTCGGCGGGAGTCCAGTAAATACGCAGTATTTT.